This T cell receptor beta chain was profiled in a study of T cell repertoires in cytomegalovirus infection. TCRdb called the reads again in MiXCR, with one record for every CDR3 protein. Of 650,000 to 900,000 distinct CDR3 sequences listed, under 35% are singletons. This clonotype turned up a few times. Its antigen is not identified. CDR3 size: 14 residues. Germline V gene lookup returns CDR1 MNHEY and CDR2 SMNVEV (reference sequence). Trimming removed 2 bases at V and 5 bases at J, with 10 bases between. This receptor was taken from a human donor in good health (CMV status not recorded). Some clones in this sample may be carry-over from other donors' samples. Sequencing used cultured CD8+ T cells from PBMCs, obtained from culture after CMV antigen stimulation. The rearrangement uses TRBV27 and TRBJ2-1; TRBD1 is a possible D gene (5 bases). The CDR3 loop is CASSLRTGNNEQFF. The CDR3 DNA follows: TGTGCCAGCAGTTTAAGAACAGGAAACAATGAGCAGTTCTTC.